Reported below is one TCR beta chain. The sample belongs to a study of blood T cell repertoires in COVID-19. The assay was immunoSEQ multiplex PCR, and TCRdb's table has in-frame clones only and misses some. The table includes fewer than 300,000 clones, approximately 85% detected once. Trimming removed 6 bases from V and 5 bases from J; junction bases left unmatched: 12. The CDR3 has 16 amino acids. Germline V gene sequence: CDR1 MDHEN, CDR2 SYDVKM. This receptor was taken from a human donor with COVID-19, enrolled during active disease. The donor label of this sample is uncertain. The V call is TRBV28, the J call TRBJ1-1; TRBD1 agrees at 10 bases. Specimen: peripheral blood. CDR3 in amino acids: CASSPWATGGVTEAFF. The CDR3 DNA reads TGTGCCAGCAGCCCCTGGGCGACAGGGGGCGTTACTGAAGCTTTCTTT.